This T cell receptor beta chain was recorded in a study of T cells in severe cutaneous drug reactions (dated by TCRdb to the late 2010s). In the study overall: Between the early 2010s and the late 2010s, patients were recruited from Taiwan, Thailand and a European registry network. Only patients with a probable or definite SJS/TEN or DRESS diagnosis by RegiSCAR criteria were enrolled. The Naranjo algorithm and the ALDEN drug causality algorithm were used to identify the culprit drug. Blister fluids/cells, PBMC and other biological samples were taken from patients in the acute stage or the recovery stage. Bulk TCR sequencing was combined with single-cell sequencing, quantitative PCR validation, functional assays and transgenic mouse experiments. The libraries were made with iRepertoire multiplex PCR, and the authors referred to a comparison in which iRepertoire and 5' RACE methods, with or without UMI, captured abundant clonotypes to a similar degree. What the research found in general, with its limitations: Although undetectable or scarce in tolerant-control and healthy-donor PBMC, a public TCRbeta CDR3 was found in all seven CBZ-SJS/TEN blister samples, at a mean of about 13%. A strong increase in TRBV12-4 usage was observed in CBZ-SJS/TEN patients, with averages of 25% to 40% in blister cells and around 5% in PBMC. The authors stated that further study is still needed to find out whether the public TCR applies more generally to SJS/TEN caused by other drugs.

Sequenced donors were patients with carbamazepine-induced Stevens-Johnson syndrome or toxic epidermal necrolysis (CBZ-SJS/TEN). The peripheral blood repertoires were obtained from CBZ-SJS/TEN patients of Han Chinese origin (five) and European origin (roughly 6). Next-generation sequencing was used to profile the T cell receptor repertoires of patients with drug-induced severe cutaneous adverse reactions in a search for drug-specific clonotypes. The RNA was isolated from either blister cells of skin lesions or peripheral blood mononuclear cells. The CDR3 contains 11 residues, cysteine and phenylalanine counted. No DNA appears here. CDR1 and CDR2 are read off the germline V gene as MDHEN and SYDVKM. Note on this clonotype: No antigen is known for it.

For both bulk and single-cell sequencing, libraries were prepared with the iRepertoire multiplex PCR system using TCR subtype-specific primers. Multiplex PCR using primers aimed at the V, D and J gene regions produced the bulk TCR beta libraries. Each sample contributed roughly 100-550 ng of RNA as input for preparing the bulk TCR library. Bulk TCR beta amplicons were sequenced on an Illumina MiSeq. The study's own analysis went as follows. Quality control steps removed sample misassignments and low-quality sequencing reads. CDR3 was defined as the amino acids lying between the Y[YFLI]C motif of the V-gene and the [FW]GXGT motif of the J-segment. The IMGT database served as the reference for assigning TRBV and TRBJ genes and CDR3 clonotypes. TRBV expression in each sample was normalized to the mean of the same gene in PBMC from approximately 48 healthy donors. TCRdb reprocessed the reads; each CDR3 protein sequence makes one entry, and DNA is unavailable. TCRdb assigned the V and J calls; the authors' analysis was not used. This sample's table contains tens of thousands of distinct CDR3 sequences. The ten most abundant clones make up 7.5% of the sample.

This sequence was found in a human donor with toxic epidermal necrolysis, a severe cutaneous drug reaction. Sequenced material: PBMCs. The rearranged segments are TRBV28 and TRBJ2-7. CDR3 reads: CASSDYTEQYF. Extended through the reference TRBV28 and TRBJ2-7 proteins, this CDR3 yields the full variable domain: DVKVTQSSRYLVKRTGEKVFLECVQDMDHENMFWYRQDPGLGLRLIYFSYDVKMKEKGDIPEGYSVSREKKERFSLILESASTNQTSMYLCASSDYTEQYFGPGTRLTVT.